Listed below are T cell receptor beta chains from one sample, sequenced in a study of blood T cell repertoires in COVID-19. Generated by immunoSEQ multiplex PCR, the TCRdb table keeps only in-frame clones and is missing some. In the table there are about 16,000 clones, approximately 90% of which are singletons. Sequenced input: peripheral blood. These receptors originate from a man older than 75 with acute or convalescent COVID-19. CDR3s include the opening cysteine and the closing phenylalanine or tryptophan. D genes are given only for firm matches. Clone size, where shown, is once, few, many, or a class for clones that have expanded.

size | D | length | J | V | DNA | CDR3
once | TRBD2 | 17 | TRBJ2-5 | TRBV4-1 | TGCGCCAGCAGCCAAGATAGAACTAGCGGGGGTTGGGAGACCCAGTACTTC | CASSQDRTSGGWETQYF
NA | TRBD2 | 18 | TRBJ2-7 | TRBV2 | TGTGCCAGCAGTGGACTAGCGGGAGAGGGTGGGGCGACCTACGAGCAGTACTTC | CASSGLAGEGGATYEQYF
NA | TRBD1 | 19 | TRBJ2-1 | TRBV7-9 | TGTGCCAGCAGCGCGAGGACAGGGGGCACCTCTAGCTCCTACAATGAGCAGTTCTTC | CASSARTGGTSSSYNEQFF
NA | TRBD1 | 15 | TRBJ2-2 | TRBV7-9 | TGTGCCAGCAGGGCCAGGGACAGGGAGGCCGGGGAGCTGTTTTTT | CASRARDREAGELFF
NA | TRBD1 | 15 | TRBJ1-5 | TRBV19 | TGTGCCAGTAGTATAGGTACAGGGGCCAATCAGCCCCAGCATTTT | CASSIGTGANQPQHF
NA | TRBD2 | 15 | TRBJ2-7 | TRBV10-3 | TGTGCCATTTCCCGACTAGCGGGGGTATTGTACGAGCAGTACTTC | CAISRLAGVLYEQYF
NA | TRBD1 | 14 | TRBJ2-1 | TRBV9 | TGTGCCAGCAGCGCTCAGACAGGGTTTGGTGAGCAGTTCTTC | CASSAQTGFGEQFF
NA | TRBD2 | 16 | TRBJ2-1 | TRBV5-1 | TGCGCCAGCAGTCTTTTTAGCGGGAGGGCCCAAAGTGAGCAGTTCTTC | CASSLFSGRAQSEQFF
once | TRBD1 | 14 | TRBJ2-7 | TRBV5-1 | TGCGCCAGCAGCTCGGGACAGGGATATGACGAGCAGTACTTC | CASSSGQGYDEQYF
NA | NA | 13 | TRBJ1-2 | TRBV21-1 | TGTGCCAGCAGCACCCCCTATGTCGGTGGCTACACCTTC | CASSTPYVGGYTF
NA | TRBD1 | 14 | TRBJ2-3 | TRBV6-6 | TGTGCCAGCAGAGCCGGGACAGGGGGAGATACGCAGTATTTT | CASRAGTGGDTQYF
NA | NA | 14 | TRBJ1-4 | TRBV19 | TGTGCCAGTAGTATGGAACAGGGAGTTGAAAAACTGTTTTTT | CASSMEQGVEKLFF
NA | NA | 15 | TRBJ2-7 | TRBV30 | TGTGCCTGGAGGGCGAGACACATCATGTCCTACGAGCAGTACTTC | CAWRARHIMSYEQYF
NA | NA | 14 | TRBJ1-5 | TRBV10-1 | TGCGCCAGCAAAACACAGGGTAGCAATCAGCCCCAGCATTTT | CASKTQGSNQPQHF
NA | TRBD1 | 14 | TRBJ1-6 | TRBV30 | TGTGCCTGGAGTGTAGACAGGGGCAATTCACCCCTCCACTTT | CAWSVDRGNSPLHF
NA | TRBD1 | 15 | TRBJ1-5 | TRBV3-1/TRBV3-2 | TGTGCCAGCAGCCATGGGACAGGCCTTAATCAGCCCCAGCATTTT | CASSHGTGLNQPQHF
NA | TRBD2 | 15 | TRBJ2-3 | TRBV5-1 | TGCGCCAGCAGCTTGGCTAGCGGGAGTACAGATACGCAGTATTTT | CASSLASGSTDTQYF
NA | TRBD2 | 14 | TRBJ2-1 | TRBV19 | TGTGCCAGTAGTATGGGTAGCGGGAGGGATGAGCAGTTCTTC | CASSMGSGRDEQFF
NA | TRBD2 | 12 | TRBJ2-1 | TRBV7-4 | TGTGCCCGACTAGCCGATGACAATGAGCAGTTCTTC | CARLADDNEQFF
NA | NA | 13 | TRBJ2-2 | TRBV5-1 | TGCGCCAGCAGCTTCCCTAACACCGGGGAGCTGTTTTTT | CASSFPNTGELFF
NA | TRBD1 | 14 | TRBJ1-1 | TRBV5-8 | TGTGCCAGCAGCTTCGGACAGGGGGACACTGAAGCTTTCTTT | CASSFGQGDTEAFF
NA | TRBD1 | 16 | TRBJ1-1 | TRBV3-1/TRBV3-2 | TGTGCCAGCAGCCGAATTATGGGACAGGGGGATGCTGAAGCTTTCTTT | CASSRIMGQGDAEAFF
NA | NA | 14 | TRBJ1-2 | TRBV6-5 | TGTGCCAGCAGTTACTCGGGCGGAAGCGGTGGCTACACCTTC | CASSYSGGSGGYTF
NA | TRBD1 | 15 | TRBJ1-2 | TRBV19 | TGTGCCAGTAGTATAGATCGGACAGGTTACTATGGCTACACCTTC | CASSIDRTGYYGYTF
once | TRBD1 | 14 | TRBJ2-7 | TRBV6-5 | TGTGCCAGCAGCCGCGAGACAGGGAAATACGAGCAGTACTTC | CASSRETGKYEQYF
NA | TRBD2 | 18 | TRBJ2-5 | TRBV4-1 | TGCGCCAGCAGCCCCGGGACTAGCGGGGGGGCCCCCCAAGAGACCCAGTACTTC | CASSPGTSGGAPQETQYF
NA | TRBD2 | 18 | TRBJ2-6 | TRBV4-1 | TGCGCCAGCAGCCAAGATCGCGGGGGGGCAGGTGGGGCCAACGTCCTGACTTTC | CASSQDRGGAGGANVLTF
NA | NA | 16 | TRBJ2-3 | TRBV3-1/TRBV3-2 | TGTGCCAGCAGCCAACTCGCGGGCGAGCCCACAGATACGCAGTATTTT | CASSQLAGEPTDTQYF
few | NA | 15 | TRBJ1-1 | TRBV2 | TGTGCCAGCAGTCTCGCCGAGGGGGGGGGCACTGAAGCTTTCTTT | CASSLAEGGGTEAFF
NA | NA | 16 | TRBJ2-2 | TRBV6-5 | TGTGCCAGCAGTTACGTGGAGGGGGCGGGGACCGGGGAGCTGTTTTTT | CASSYVEGAGTGELFF
NA | NA | 14 | TRBJ2-2 | TRBV27 | TGTGCCAGCGTTGGGGGGGCGGGCACCGGGGAGCTGTTTTTT | CASVGGAGTGELFF
NA | NA | 15 | TRBJ1-2 | TRBV4-2 | TGTGCCAGCAGCCAGATTGGGGAGGACGACTATGGCTACACCTTC | CASSQIGEDDYGYTF
NA | TRBD2 | 17 | TRBJ2-2 | TRBV12-5 | TGTGCTAGTGGTTTGGTGGCTAGCGGGAGTCAAGCCGGGGAGCTGTTTTTT | CASGLVASGSQAGELFF
NA | TRBD1 | 14 | TRBJ2-3 | TRBV2 | TGTGCCAGCCACCGGGACAGGGGGACAGATACGCAGTATTTT | CASHRDRGTDTQYF
NA | TRBD1 | 14 | TRBJ1-1 | TRBV5-4 | TGTGCCAGCAGAATCCAGGGGGCGCAAACTGAAGCTTTCTTT | CASRIQGAQTEAFF
NA | NA | 15 | TRBJ2-5 | TRBV15 | TGTGCCACCAGCAGAGGACAGGAGACTCAAGAGACCCAGTACTTC | CATSRGQETQETQYF
NA | TRBD1 | 13 | TRBJ2-5 | TRBV5-1 | TGCGCCAGCAGCTCACAGGGGTTAGAGACCCAGTACTTC | CASSSQGLETQYF
NA | NA | 14 | TRBJ1-2 | TRBV19 | TGTGCCAGTAGTACAGTAACAGTCCCATATGGCTACACCTTC | CASSTVTVPYGYTF
NA | NA | 15 | TRBJ1-1 | TRBV11-2 | TGTGCCAGCAGCTTAAGGGCAGGGGTGAACACTGAAGCTTTCTTT | CASSLRAGVNTEAFF
NA | NA | 14 | TRBJ2-2 | TRBV7-6 | TGTGCCAGCAGCTTTGACTCCAATGCCGGGGAGCTGTTTTTT | CASSFDSNAGELFF
once | NA | 12 | TRBJ2-7 | TRBV2 | TGTGCCAGCATCGGGGGGCTGTACGAGCAGTACTTC | CASIGGLYEQYF
NA | TRBD2 | 15 | TRBJ2-3 | TRBV27 | TGTGCCAGCAGTTCTCTAGCGGGAGTGGCAGATACGCAGTATTTT | CASSSLAGVADTQYF